Below, 3 T cell receptor beta chains from the same sample are listed, as sequenced in a study of cytomegalovirus exposure and HLA in healthy donors. The primer mix had 60 Vbeta and 13 Jbeta primers. Sequenced by immunoSEQ multiplex PCR; TCRdb stores in-frame clones only, minus some. Among about 200,000 clones listed, around 80% were seen once. Material for sequencing was PBMCs. These TCRs come from a boy between 2 and 15 years old in good health and CMV-seronegative.

The V call is TRBV2, the J call TRBJ1-5, with 7 positions matching TRBD1. From germline, CDR1 is SNHLY and CDR2 FYNNEI. The CDR3 has 15 residues. V lost 6 bases to trimming and J lost 3 bases; unmatched junction nucleotides: 8. The CDR3 reads CASSQTGPHNQPQHF. For the CDR3, the DNA is TGTGCCAGCAGCCAGACAGGGCCTCACAATCAGCCCCAGCATTTT.

This chain uses TRBV6-5 with TRBJ2-7; 12 bases align to TRBD2. Germline CDR1 reads MNHEY; CDR2 reads SVGAGI. V trimming: 4 bases; J trimming: 5 bases; junction bases outside the gene matches: 3. The CDR3 runs 14 residues. The CDR3 sequence is CASSFTSGGNEQYF. The CDR3 nucleotides are TGTGCCAGCAGTTTTACTAGCGGGGGGAACGAGCAGTACTTC.

V and J are TRBV5-6 and TRBJ2-1, with D possibly being TRBD2 (5 bases). The CDR3 is made up of 13 amino acids. Trimming took 6 bases from V and 14 from J, leaving 21 bases between them. Germline V gives CDR1 SGHDT, CDR2 YYEEEE. The CDR3 DNA follows: TGTGCCAGCACTTTGAGGGCAGGTAGTGGTGAGTTCTTC. This encodes CASTLRAGSGEFF.